This is a list of T cell receptor beta chains from one sample in a study of a mutant IDH1 vaccine in newly diagnosed glioma. Measured with immunoSEQ multiplex PCR; TCRdb has only the in-frame clones, and not every one. The sample lists 25,000 to 35,000 clones; around 80% were seen once. No antigen has been identified for these receptors. The specimen comprised PBMCs, sampled from a glioma patient whose treatment included an IDH1 peptide vaccine. These receptors came from a woman under 30 with glioma. The CDR3 runs from the conserved cysteine through the conserved F or W. Fields, in order: clone size, J gene, V gene, D gene, CDR3 protein, CDR3 DNA. The D gene is left open where the match is weak. Some rows mark clone size as missing; the rest say once, few, many or name a class of expanded clone.

clone size: .; J gene: TRBJ2-7; V gene: TRBV28; D gene: TRBD1; CDR3 protein: CASSFLGRKTDLSQTGKYEQYF; CDR3 DNA: TGTGCCAGCAGTTTTCTCGGCCGAAAAACGGACTTGTCTCAGACAGGGAAATACGAGCAGTACTTC
clone size: once; J gene: TRBJ1-2; V gene: TRBV29-1; D gene: .; CDR3 protein: CSVGGEEYGYTF; CDR3 DNA: TGCAGCGTTGGAGGGGAGGAGTATGGCTACACCTTC
clone size: .; J gene: TRBJ1-6; V gene: TRBV11-1; D gene: .; CDR3 protein: CASSANSPLHF; CDR3 DNA: TGTGCCAGCAGCGCCAATTCACCCCTCCACTTT
clone size: .; J gene: TRBJ2-3; V gene: TRBV7-9; D gene: TRBD1; CDR3 protein: CASSFYGQGWADTQYF; CDR3 DNA: TGTGCCAGCAGCTTCTACGGACAGGGATGGGCAGATACGCAGTATTTT
clone size: .; J gene: TRBJ2-5; V gene: TRBV15; D gene: .; CDR3 protein: CATSRDGRTKETQYF; CDR3 DNA: TGTGCCACCAGCAGAGATGGTAGGACTAAAGAGACCCAGTACTTC
clone size: .; J gene: TRBJ2-7; V gene: TRBV27; D gene: TRBD2; CDR3 protein: CASSSLEAGGPYEQYF; CDR3 DNA: TGTGCCAGCAGTTCCCTGGAAGCGGGAGGCCCCTACGAGCAGTACTTC
clone size: .; J gene: TRBJ2-1; V gene: TRBV5-4; D gene: .; CDR3 protein: CASSMGILDEQFF; CDR3 DNA: TGTGCCAGCAGCATGGGGATTTTGGATGAGCAGTTCTTC
clone size: .; J gene: TRBJ2-2; V gene: TRBV2; D gene: .; CDR3 protein: CASSELGPGTGELFF; CDR3 DNA: TGTGCCAGCAGTGAATTGGGCCCCGGGACCGGGGAGCTGTTTTTT
clone size: .; J gene: TRBJ2-1; V gene: TRBV7-6; D gene: .; CDR3 protein: CASSQQYDEQFF; CDR3 DNA: TGTGCCAGCAGCCAGCAGTACGATGAGCAGTTCTTC
clone size: .; J gene: TRBJ2-3; V gene: TRBV7-9; D gene: .; CDR3 protein: CASSHPGQGTDTQYF; CDR3 DNA: TGTGCCAGCAGCCATCCGGGACAAGGCACAGATACGCAGTATTTT
clone size: .; J gene: TRBJ1-2; V gene: TRBV27; D gene: .; CDR3 protein: CASSLSQGGDYGYTF; CDR3 DNA: TGTGCCAGCAGTTTAAGTCAGGGAGGGGACTATGGCTACACCTTC
clone size: .; J gene: TRBJ2-3; V gene: TRBV5-6; D gene: TRBD1; CDR3 protein: CASSYRPGTGGPRSEYF; CDR3 DNA: TGTGCCAGCAGCTACCGACCCGGGACAGGGGGCCCCCGGTCTGAGTATTTT
clone size: once; J gene: TRBJ2-1; V gene: TRBV7-9; D gene: .; CDR3 protein: CASSPPRNHNEQFF; CDR3 DNA: TGTGCCAGCAGCCCTCCCAGGAATCACAATGAGCAGTTCTTC
clone size: few; J gene: TRBJ1-1; V gene: TRBV18; D gene: .; CDR3 protein: CASGRGETSEAFF; CDR3 DNA: TGTGCCAGCGGTCGAGGGGAGACATCTGAAGCTTTCTTT
clone size: .; J gene: TRBJ2-1; V gene: TRBV6-5; D gene: TRBD1; CDR3 protein: CASSSYRGASYNEQFF; CDR3 DNA: TGTGCCAGCAGTTCCTACAGGGGGGCCTCCTACAATGAGCAGTTCTTC
clone size: .; J gene: TRBJ1-1; V gene: TRBV5-5; D gene: .; CDR3 protein: CASSWEGGNTEAFF; CDR3 DNA: TGTGCCAGCAGCTGGGAGGGTGGTAACACTGAAGCTTTCTTT
clone size: .; J gene: TRBJ2-7; V gene: TRBV28; D gene: TRBD1; CDR3 protein: CASSPETGMVRYEQYF; CDR3 DNA: TGTGCCAGCAGCCCCGAGACAGGGATGGTGCGCTACGAGCAGTACTTC
clone size: once; J gene: TRBJ2-3; V gene: TRBV29-1; D gene: .; CDR3 protein: CSVEIMEGGTQYF; CDR3 DNA: TGCAGCGTTGAAATAATGGAAGGTGGTACGCAGTATTTT
clone size: .; J gene: TRBJ1-2; V gene: TRBV7-2; D gene: TRBD1; CDR3 protein: CASSGRTGVDGYTF; CDR3 DNA: TGTGCCAGCAGCGGAAGGACAGGGGTCGATGGCTACACCTTC
clone size: .; J gene: TRBJ1-4; V gene: TRBV4-3; D gene: .; CDR3 protein: CASSQEGPERFATNEKLFF; CDR3 DNA: TGCGCCAGCAGCCAAGAGGGACCCGAGAGATTTGCAACTAATGAAAAACTGTTTTTT
clone size: .; J gene: TRBJ2-5; V gene: TRBV27; D gene: .; CDR3 protein: CASSPRDRRGETQYF; CDR3 DNA: TGTGCCAGCAGTCCCCGGGACCGGAGAGGGGAGACCCAGTACTTC
clone size: once; J gene: TRBJ2-7; V gene: TRBV29-1; D gene: .; CDR3 protein: CSVEVGIQYEQYF; CDR3 DNA: TGCAGCGTTGAAGTGGGGATCCAGTACGAGCAGTACTTC
clone size: .; J gene: TRBJ2-1; V gene: TRBV7-6; D gene: .; CDR3 protein: CASSQGGVNEQFF; CDR3 DNA: TGTGCCAGCAGCCAAGGCGGCGTCAATGAGCAGTTCTTC
clone size: .; J gene: TRBJ2-6; V gene: TRBV5-8; D gene: .; CDR3 protein: CASSLLGLGANVLTF; CDR3 DNA: TGTGCCAGCAGCTTGTTAGGGCTCGGGGCCAACGTCCTGACTTTC
clone size: .; J gene: TRBJ1-1; V gene: TRBV2; D gene: TRBD1; CDR3 protein: CASSEFRTGPNTEAFF; CDR3 DNA: TGTGCCAGCAGTGAATTCCGGACAGGACCGAACACTGAAGCTTTCTTT
clone size: once; J gene: TRBJ2-1; V gene: TRBV6-1; D gene: .; CDR3 protein: CASSEIRRFF; CDR3 DNA: TGTGCCAGCAGTGAGATCAGAAGGTTCTTC
clone size: .; J gene: TRBJ2-7; V gene: TRBV25-1; D gene: .; CDR3 protein: CASSESFTYEQYF; CDR3 DNA: TGTGCCAGCAGTGAGTCCTTCACCTACGAGCAGTACTTC
clone size: few; J gene: TRBJ1-5; V gene: TRBV21-1; D gene: .; CDR3 protein: CASSVGWGSNQPQHF; CDR3 DNA: .
clone size: once; J gene: TRBJ1-2; V gene: TRBV5-5; D gene: .; CDR3 protein: CASSRGGVYGYTF; CDR3 DNA: TGTGCCAGCTCTCGTGGGGGCGTCTATGGCTACACCTTC
clone size: few; J gene: TRBJ2-5; V gene: TRBV7-6; D gene: .; CDR3 protein: CASGRGLETQYF; CDR3 DNA: TGTGCCAGCGGGAGAGGCTTGGAGACCCAGTACTTC
clone size: .; J gene: TRBJ1-5; V gene: TRBV5-1; D gene: .; CDR3 protein: CASSLTGGSNQPQHF; CDR3 DNA: TGCGCCAGCAGCTTGACAGGAGGAAGCAATCAGCCCCAGCATTTT
clone size: once; J gene: TRBJ2-1; V gene: TRBV29-1; D gene: .; CDR3 protein: CSVDKDRGKYNEQFF; CDR3 DNA: TGCAGCGTAGACAAGGACCGGGGGAAGTACAATGAGCAGTTCTTC
clone size: .; J gene: TRBJ1-1; V gene: TRBV7-9; D gene: TRBD1; CDR3 protein: CASSLTGGNTEAFF; CDR3 DNA: TGTGCCAGCAGCTTGACAGGGGGCAACACTGAAGCTTTCTTT
clone size: .; J gene: TRBJ2-7; V gene: TRBV7-2; D gene: .; CDR3 protein: CASSFDGGTTYEQYF; CDR3 DNA: TGTGCCAGCAGCTTCGATGGGGGAACTACCTACGAGCAGTACTTC
clone size: .; J gene: TRBJ1-1; V gene: TRBV6-1; D gene: .; CDR3 protein: CASSEAGRGGMNTEAFF; CDR3 DNA: TGTGCCAGCAGTGAAGCAGGCCGGGGAGGCATGAACACTGAAGCTTTCTTT
clone size: .; J gene: TRBJ2-2; V gene: TRBV2; D gene: TRBD1; CDR3 protein: CASSDTGVTGELFF; CDR3 DNA: TGTGCCAGCAGTGACACAGGGGTCACCGGGGAGCTGTTTTTT
clone size: .; J gene: TRBJ1-2; V gene: TRBV7-2; D gene: .; CDR3 protein: CASSLVNENYGYTF; CDR3 DNA: TGTGCCAGCAGCTTAGTGAACGAAAACTATGGCTACACCTTC
clone size: few; J gene: TRBJ1-4; V gene: TRBV2; D gene: .; CDR3 protein: CASSGDTSTNEKLFF; CDR3 DNA: TGTGCCAGCAGTGGCGACACCTCAACTAATGAAAAACTGTTTTTT
clone size: .; J gene: TRBJ1-4; V gene: TRBV2; D gene: .; CDR3 protein: CASSFPDNEKLFF; CDR3 DNA: TGTGCCAGCAGCTTCCCGGATAATGAAAAACTGTTTTTT
clone size: once; J gene: TRBJ2-7; V gene: TRBV28; D gene: .; CDR3 protein: CASSLLRNYEQYF; CDR3 DNA: TGTGCCAGCAGTTTATTACGGAACTACGAGCAGTACTTC
clone size: .; J gene: TRBJ1-2; V gene: TRBV7-2; D gene: TRBD1; CDR3 protein: CASSSETGIGGYTF; CDR3 DNA: TGTGCCAGCAGCTCAGAGACAGGGATTGGCGGCTACACCTTC
clone size: .; J gene: TRBJ1-2; V gene: TRBV16; D gene: TRBD1; CDR3 protein: CASSQITGTGDYGYTF; CDR3 DNA: TGTGCCAGCAGCCAAATAACCGGGACAGGGGACTATGGCTACACCTTC
clone size: .; J gene: TRBJ2-6; V gene: TRBV5-1; D gene: .; CDR3 protein: CASSFGATGSSGANVLTF; CDR3 DNA: TGCGCCAGCAGCTTTGGGGCTACAGGGAGCTCTGGGGCCAACGTCCTGACTTTC
clone size: .; J gene: TRBJ1-1; V gene: TRBV25-1; D gene: .; CDR3 protein: CASSLSDNTEAFF; CDR3 DNA: TGTGCCAGCAGTCTAAGTGACAACACTGAAGCTTTCTTT
clone size: once; J gene: TRBJ2-2; V gene: TRBV7-9; D gene: .; CDR3 protein: CASTISAGSRTGELFF; CDR3 DNA: TGTGCCAGCACAATATCAGCAGGGTCGCGCACCGGGGAGCTGTTTTTT
clone size: .; J gene: TRBJ2-7; V gene: TRBV27; D gene: TRBD2; CDR3 protein: CASSLERERSYEQYF; CDR3 DNA: TGTGCCAGCAGTTTAGAGCGGGAGCGCTCGTACGAGCAGTACTTC
clone size: .; J gene: TRBJ1-5; V gene: TRBV28; D gene: .; CDR3 protein: CASGPGSNQPQHF; CDR3 DNA: TGTGCCAGCGGACCGGGTTCCAATCAGCCCCAGCATTTT
clone size: .; J gene: TRBJ2-1; V gene: TRBV7-8; D gene: TRBD2; CDR3 protein: CASTGTSGRGYNEQFF; CDR3 DNA: TGTGCCAGCACCGGGACTAGCGGGAGGGGGTACAATGAGCAGTTCTTC
clone size: once; J gene: TRBJ2-6; V gene: TRBV5-1; D gene: .; CDR3 protein: CASSLSNTASGANVLTF; CDR3 DNA: TGCGCCAGCAGCTTGAGCAACACGGCCTCTGGGGCCAACGTCCTGACTTTC
clone size: .; J gene: TRBJ1-4; V gene: TRBV27; D gene: .; CDR3 protein: CASSLEGIGEKLFF; CDR3 DNA: TGTGCCAGCAGTTTGGAGGGAATTGGGGAAAAACTGTTTTTT
clone size: .; J gene: TRBJ2-3; V gene: TRBV6-5; D gene: .; CDR3 protein: CASSYSPGGTDTQYF; CDR3 DNA: TGTGCCAGCAGTTACTCGCCGGGGGGCACAGATACGCAGTATTTT
clone size: once; J gene: TRBJ2-1; V gene: TRBV7-9; D gene: .; CDR3 protein: CASSLAVNEQFF; CDR3 DNA: TGTGCCAGCAGCTTAGCGGTAAATGAGCAGTTCTTC
clone size: once; J gene: TRBJ2-2; V gene: TRBV13; D gene: TRBD2; CDR3 protein: CASSPSPTSFIGELFF; CDR3 DNA: TGTGCCAGCAGCCCCAGCCCGACTAGCTTCATCGGGGAGCTGTTTTTT
clone size: .; J gene: TRBJ2-7; V gene: TRBV5-1; D gene: .; CDR3 protein: CASSQTANRYEQYF; CDR3 DNA: TGCGCCAGCAGCCAGACCGCGAACCGCTACGAGCAGTACTTC